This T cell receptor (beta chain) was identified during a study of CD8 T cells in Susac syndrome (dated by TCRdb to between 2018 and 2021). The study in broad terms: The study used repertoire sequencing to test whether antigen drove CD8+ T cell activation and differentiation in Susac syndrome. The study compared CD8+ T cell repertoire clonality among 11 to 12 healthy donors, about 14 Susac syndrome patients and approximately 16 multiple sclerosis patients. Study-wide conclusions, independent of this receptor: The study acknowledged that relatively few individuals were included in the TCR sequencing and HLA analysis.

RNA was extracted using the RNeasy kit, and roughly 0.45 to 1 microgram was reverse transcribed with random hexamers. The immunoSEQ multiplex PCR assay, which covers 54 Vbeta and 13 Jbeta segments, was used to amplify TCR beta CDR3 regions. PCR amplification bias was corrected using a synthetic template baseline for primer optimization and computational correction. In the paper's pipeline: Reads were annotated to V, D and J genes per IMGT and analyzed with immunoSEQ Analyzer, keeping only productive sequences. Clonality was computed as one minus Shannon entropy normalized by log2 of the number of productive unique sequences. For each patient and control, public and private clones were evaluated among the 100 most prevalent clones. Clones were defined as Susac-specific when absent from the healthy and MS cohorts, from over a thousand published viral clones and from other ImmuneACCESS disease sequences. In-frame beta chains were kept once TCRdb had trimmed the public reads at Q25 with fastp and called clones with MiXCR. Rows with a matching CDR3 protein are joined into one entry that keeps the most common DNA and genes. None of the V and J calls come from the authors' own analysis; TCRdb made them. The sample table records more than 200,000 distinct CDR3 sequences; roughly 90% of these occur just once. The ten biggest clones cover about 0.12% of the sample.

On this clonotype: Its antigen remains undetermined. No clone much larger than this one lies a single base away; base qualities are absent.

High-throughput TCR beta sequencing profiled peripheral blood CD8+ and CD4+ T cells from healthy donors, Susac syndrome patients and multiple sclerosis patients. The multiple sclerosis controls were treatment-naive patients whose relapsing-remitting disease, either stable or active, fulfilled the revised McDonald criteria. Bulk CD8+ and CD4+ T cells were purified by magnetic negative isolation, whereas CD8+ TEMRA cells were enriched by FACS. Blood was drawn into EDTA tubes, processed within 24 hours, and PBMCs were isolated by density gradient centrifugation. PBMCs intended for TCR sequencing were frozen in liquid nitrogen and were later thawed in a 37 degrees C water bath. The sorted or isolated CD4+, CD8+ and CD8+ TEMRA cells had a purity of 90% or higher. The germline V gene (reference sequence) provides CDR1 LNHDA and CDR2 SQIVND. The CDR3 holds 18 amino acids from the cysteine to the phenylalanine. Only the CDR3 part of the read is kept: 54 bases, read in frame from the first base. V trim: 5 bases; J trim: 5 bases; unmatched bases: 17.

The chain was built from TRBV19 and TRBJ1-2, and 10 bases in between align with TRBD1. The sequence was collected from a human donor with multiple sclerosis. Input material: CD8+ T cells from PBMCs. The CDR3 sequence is CASSSPSPGQGPPYGYTF. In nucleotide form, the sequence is TGTGCCAGTAGTTCCCCCTCCCCGGGACAGGGGCCACCGTATGGCTACACCTTC.